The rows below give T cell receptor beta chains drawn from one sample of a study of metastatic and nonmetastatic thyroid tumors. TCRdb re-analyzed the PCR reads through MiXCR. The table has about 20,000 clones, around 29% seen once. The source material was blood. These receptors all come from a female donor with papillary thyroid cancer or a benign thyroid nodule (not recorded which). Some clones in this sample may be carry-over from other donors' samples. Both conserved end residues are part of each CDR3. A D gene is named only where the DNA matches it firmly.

CDR3: CAWGARGGREETQYF
length: 15
D: NA
V: TRBV30
J: TRBJ2-5

CDR3: CSARDPDRTYEQYF
length: 14
D: NA
V: TRBV20-1
J: TRBJ2-7

CDR3: CASSLMTSGFSTDTQYF
length: 17
D: TRBD2
V: TRBV28
J: TRBJ2-3

CDR3: CASSQRDRGSNQPQHF
length: 16
D: TRBD1
V: TRBV4-1
J: TRBJ1-5

CDR3: CASSLGTINEQFF
length: 13
D: NA
V: TRBV5-6
J: TRBJ2-1

CDR3: CASSFSGSVLGEQFF
length: 15
D: TRBD2
V: TRBV13
J: TRBJ2-1

CDR3: CASSELVGPLSGANVLTF
length: 18
D: NA
V: TRBV2
J: TRBJ2-6

CDR3: CATSDFSDTNTGELFF
length: 16
D: NA
V: TRBV24-1
J: TRBJ2-2

CDR3: CASSQGQGSGANVLTF
length: 16
D: TRBD1
V: TRBV4-2
J: TRBJ2-6

CDR3: CASSSIAGYYNEQFF
length: 15
D: TRBD2
V: TRBV5-1
J: TRBJ2-1

CDR3: CASRKLAGNTGELFF
length: 15
D: TRBD2
V: TRBV3-1
J: TRBJ2-2

CDR3: CASTGGIGNTIYF
length: 13
D: NA
V: TRBV28
J: TRBJ1-3

CDR3: CAWGGERDWDEQFF
length: 14
D: TRBD2
V: TRBV30
J: TRBJ2-1

CDR3: CASSQGSGVLYGYTF
length: 15
D: NA
V: TRBV3-1
J: TRBJ1-2

CDR3: CASSLDSGPSYEQYF
length: 15
D: TRBD2
V: TRBV7-8
J: TRBJ2-7

CDR3: CSARTSVKTQYF
length: 12
D: TRBD2
V: TRBV20-1
J: TRBJ2-5

CDR3: CASSDSRFGGDYGYTF
length: 16
D: NA
V: TRBV11-2
J: TRBJ1-2

CDR3: CASSLGLAGPFYEQYF
length: 16
D: TRBD2
V: TRBV11-2
J: TRBJ2-7

CDR3: CASSFDRASATSTEAFF
length: 17
D: TRBD1
V: TRBV6-1
J: TRBJ1-1

CDR3: CASSPGRIGGYNEQFF
length: 16
D: NA
V: TRBV19
J: TRBJ2-1

CDR3: CATSRDPADRDSRETQYF
length: 18
D: TRBD1
V: TRBV15
J: TRBJ2-5

CDR3: CASSIRAGNTGELFF
length: 15
D: NA
V: TRBV19
J: TRBJ2-2

CDR3: CASSLLLQANTGELFF
length: 16
D: NA
V: TRBV5-5
J: TRBJ2-2

CDR3: CASSDSYTGELFF
length: 13
D: NA
V: TRBV6-4
J: TRBJ2-2

CDR3: CASSLGMSLRTRPPWDEQFF
length: 20
D: TRBD2
V: TRBV5-1
J: TRBJ2-1

CDR3: CASSTGNNEQFF
length: 12
D: NA
V: TRBV5-4
J: TRBJ2-1

CDR3: CASSYKPTGYNSPLHF
length: 16
D: NA
V: TRBV6-2/TRBV6-3
J: TRBJ1-6

CDR3: CASSLTGIAGGEQYF
length: 15
D: TRBD2
V: TRBV7-9
J: TRBJ2-7

CDR3: CASSLGSGPAYEQYF
length: 15
D: NA
V: TRBV9
J: TRBJ2-7

CDR3: CASSLTGTVGLKAFF
length: 15
D: NA
V: TRBV28
J: TRBJ1-1

CDR3: CSASDGTSGRSYNEQFF
length: 17
D: TRBD2
V: TRBV20-1
J: TRBJ2-1

CDR3: CASSQIVRQGVSVYEQYF
length: 18
D: TRBD1
V: TRBV4-1
J: TRBJ2-7

CDR3: CASSSNVGTSHYEQYF
length: 16
D: NA
V: TRBV11-2
J: TRBJ2-7